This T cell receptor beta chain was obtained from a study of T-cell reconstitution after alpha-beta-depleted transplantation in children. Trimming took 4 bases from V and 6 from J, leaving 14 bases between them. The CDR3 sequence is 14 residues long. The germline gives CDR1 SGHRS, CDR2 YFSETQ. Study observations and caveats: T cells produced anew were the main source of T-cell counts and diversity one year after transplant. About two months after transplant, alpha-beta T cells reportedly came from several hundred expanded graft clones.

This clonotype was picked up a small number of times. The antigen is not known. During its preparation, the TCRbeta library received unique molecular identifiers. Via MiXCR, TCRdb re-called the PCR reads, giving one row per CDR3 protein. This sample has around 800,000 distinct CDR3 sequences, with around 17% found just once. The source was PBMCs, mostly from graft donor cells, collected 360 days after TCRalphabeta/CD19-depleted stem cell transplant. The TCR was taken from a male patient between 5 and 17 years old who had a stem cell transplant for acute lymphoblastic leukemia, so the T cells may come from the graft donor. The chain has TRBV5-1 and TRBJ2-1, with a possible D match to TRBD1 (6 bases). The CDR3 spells CASSQRQEFNEQFF. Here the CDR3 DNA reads TGCGCCAGCAGCCAAAGACAGGAATTCAATGAGCAGTTCTTC.